Below, one TCR delta chain is given with its context. Its cognate antigen is unknown. This sample is drawn from a study of Vδ1+ human thymocytes. Study-wide results and caveats: The authors advised highly purified populations and single-cell validation. In the thymus, TRG and TRD repertoires looked highly polyclonal with Gaussian CDR3 lengths. Despite high sort purity, roughly 18% of thymic T cell receptor delta sequences were Vdelta2. Donors shared many TRG clonotypes but few TRD clonotypes.

Alphabeta T cells were depleted, then CD3+ Vdelta1+ Vdelta2- thymocytes were FACS-sorted. V shed 5 bases, J shed 0 bases, and the junction held 12 bases outside the gene matches. This CDR3 spans 18 amino acids. CDR1 is TSWWSYY and CDR2 is QGS in the germline V gene. Extracted RNA was reverse transcribed into cDNA. The CDR3 regions were amplified by multiplex PCR from V-gene primers to a constant-region primer. TCRdb redid clone calling on the multiplex PCR reads using CATT. Of about 75,000 delta-chain clones listed, around 30% are singletons. This receptor was taken from a boy younger than two who had congenital heart surgery. The rearrangement joins TRDV1 to TRDJ1, with 10 bases fitting TRDD3. Specimen: Vdelta1+ gamma-delta thymocytes from the thymus. Subset given: FACS-sorted CD3+ TCRalphabeta- TCRVdelta1+ TCRVdelta2- thymocytes. Here the CDR3 reads CALGPLLTGGWDTDKLIF. In DNA, the CDR3 is TGTGCTCTTGGGCCACTTCTTACTGGGGGATGGGACACCGATAAACTCATCTTT.